This T cell receptor beta chain was captured in a study of cytomegalovirus exposure and HLA in healthy donors. Study findings and constraints: Most TCR sequences were rare, but some public TCRs occurred in many donors. Reports indicated that the classifier achieved high specificity and sensitivity in diagnosing cytomegalovirus status. In a later analysis, productive TCRs from donors in an Asian-associated ancestry cluster reportedly carried fewer N-insertions than the cohort mean.

CDR1 and CDR2 (germline): ENHRY, SYGVKD. The V segment lost 6 bases and the J segment 6 bases; nucleotides outside the gene matches: 8. CDR3 length: 14 amino acids. Primers for the PCR totalled 60 Vbeta and 13 Jbeta. Authors' analysis steps: It was a later analysis that counted tens of millions of unique TCR beta chains, of which 9.5 million to 14 million were shared. Only in-frame clones appear in the TCRdb table, and some are missing; sequencing was by immunoSEQ multiplex PCR. That table is the source of V, J and clone size, and D and trimming were worked out from the DNA. The table shows 170,000 or so clones, with 70% to 85% occurring only once. This clone was counted between two and nine times. What it binds is unknown.

The sequence was obtained from a woman aged 60-75 years in good health and CMV-seropositive. V and J are TRBV10-3 and TRBJ1-3; 7 positions match TRBD1. The sequencing sample was made of PBMCs. CDR3: CAISPTGFENTIYF. For the CDR3, the DNA is TGTGCCATCAGCCCGACAGGGTTTGAAAACACCATATATTTT.